This T cell receptor (beta chain) was sequenced for a study of blood T cell repertoires in COVID-19. Study overall: Italy, Spain and the United States were the sources of the convalescent and acute COVID-19 samples. PBMCs, B-cell-depleted T cells, or T cells provided the cDNA or gDNA that made up the material.

This clone has a handful of counts. Data came from immunoSEQ multiplex PCR; TCRdb stores just in-frame clones and leaves some out. The sample carries around 100,000 clones, around nine tenths recorded once. V shed 3 bases and J shed 8 bases, with 19 bases lying between them. CDR1 is SNHLY and CDR2 is FYNNEI in the germline V gene. The CDR3 covers 15 residues. The specimen was peripheral blood. This TCR was sampled from a man over 45 with active COVID-19. This chain uses TRBV2 with TRBJ1-2; D gene uncertain. Here the CDR3 reads CASSEGGKVKVGYTF. The CDR3 DNA reads TGTGCCAGCAGTGAGGGAGGCAAAGTGAAGGTGGGCTACACCTTC.